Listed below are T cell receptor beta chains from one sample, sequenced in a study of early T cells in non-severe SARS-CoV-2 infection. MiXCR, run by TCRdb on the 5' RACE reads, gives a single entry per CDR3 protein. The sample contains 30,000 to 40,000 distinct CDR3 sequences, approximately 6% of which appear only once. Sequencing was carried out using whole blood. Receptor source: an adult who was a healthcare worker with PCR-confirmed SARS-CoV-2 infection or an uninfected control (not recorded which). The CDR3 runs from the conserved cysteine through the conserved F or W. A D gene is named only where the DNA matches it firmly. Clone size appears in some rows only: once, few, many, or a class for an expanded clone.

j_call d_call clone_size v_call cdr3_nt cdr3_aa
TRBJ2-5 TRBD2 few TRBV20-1 TGCAGTGCTAATAGCGGGGGGACCGAGACCCAGTACTTC CSANSGGTETQYF
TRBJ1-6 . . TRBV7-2 TGTGCCAGCAGCTTATCCAAATCACCCCTCCACTTT CASSLSKSPLHF
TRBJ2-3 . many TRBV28 TGTGCCAGCAGTTCCACAGATACGCAGTATTTT CASSSTDTQYF
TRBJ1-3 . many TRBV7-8 TGTGCCAGCAGCTTAGCGTACGGGGCCCTCTCTGGAAACACCATATATTTT CASSLAYGALSGNTIYF
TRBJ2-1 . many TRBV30 TGTGCCTGGAGAGACCAGGGGTTTCGTGGGAATGAGCAGTTCTTC CAWRDQGFRGNEQFF
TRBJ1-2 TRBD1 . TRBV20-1 TGCAGGGCCAGGGACAGCGCGTATGGCTACACCTTC CRARDSAYGYTF
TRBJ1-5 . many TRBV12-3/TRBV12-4 TGTGCCAGCAGTTCAGGGAAAGTCGGCAATCAGCCCCAGCATTTT CASSSGKVGNQPQHF
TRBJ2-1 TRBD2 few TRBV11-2 TGTGCCAGCAGCCCCAGCCTAGCGGGGGGGCCCAATGAGCAGTTCTTC CASSPSLAGGPNEQFF
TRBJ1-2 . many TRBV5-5 TGTGCCAGCAGCTTGGTTTGGGACGCGAACTATGGCTACACCTTC CASSLVWDANYGYTF
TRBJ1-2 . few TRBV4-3 TGCGCCAGCAGCCAAGGTCAGGGGACGTCTGATGGCTACACCTTC CASSQGQGTSDGYTF
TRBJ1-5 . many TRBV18 TGTGCCAGCTCACCACAGGGAGGAAACAATCAGCCCCAGCATTTT CASSPQGGNNQPQHF
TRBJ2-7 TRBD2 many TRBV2 TGTGCCAGATCGCGGGGGGTCACCTACGAGCAGTACTTC CARSRGVTYEQYF
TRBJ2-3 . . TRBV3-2 TGTGCCAGCACCCCGGGACAGGAGGCTAATACGCAGTATTTT CASTPGQEANTQYF
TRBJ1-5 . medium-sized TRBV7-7 TGTGCCAGCAGCTTAGCGTCGGATCAGCCCCAGCATTTT CASSLASDQPQHF
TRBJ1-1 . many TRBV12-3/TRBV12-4 TGTGCCAGCAGTTCTCCCGAGGATAAGAAGGTTGAAGCTTTCTTT CASSSPEDKKVEAFF
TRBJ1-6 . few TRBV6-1 TGTGCCAGCAGTGGTCAGGGGAATTCACCCCTCCACTTT CASSGQGNSPLHF
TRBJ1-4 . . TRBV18 TGTGCCAGCTCACCACCCGGGGAGACTAATGAAGAACTGTTTTTT CASSPPGETNEELFF
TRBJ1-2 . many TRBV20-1 TGCAGTGCTCGGCCGGGACCGTTAGCTAACTATGGCTACACCTTC CSARPGPLANYGYTF
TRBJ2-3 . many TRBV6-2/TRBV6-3 TGTGCCAGCAGCCCCGCGTCTACGCAGTATTTT CASSPASTQYF
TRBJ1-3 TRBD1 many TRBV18 TGTGCCAGCTCACAAGGTCCGGGACAGGGGGCCTCTGGAAACACCATATATTTT CASSQGPGQGASGNTIYF
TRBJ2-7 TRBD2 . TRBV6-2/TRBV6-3 TGTGCCAGCAGACCTAGCGGGAAAACCTACGAGCAGTACTTC CASRPSGKTYEQYF
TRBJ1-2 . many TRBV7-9 TGTGCCAGCAGCCCGTTCTATGGCTACACCTTC CASSPFYGYTF
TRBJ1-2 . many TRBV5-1 TGCGCCAGCAGCCGTCTTAACCCCGGAGGGATCGGCTACACCTTC CASSRLNPGGIGYTF
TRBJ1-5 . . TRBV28 TGTGCCAGCAGTTTAAGAGGGAGGAAGGATCAGCCCCAGCATTTT CASSLRGRKDQPQHF
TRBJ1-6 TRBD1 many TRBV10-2 TGCGCCAGCAGTGAAATCGGGAGACAGGGGAGGGGAAGCACCTCACCCCTCCACTTT CASSEIGRQGRGSTSPLHF
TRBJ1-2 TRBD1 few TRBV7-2 TGTGCCAGCAGCTTAGGGACAGGGGATGGCTACACCTTC CASSLGTGDGYTF
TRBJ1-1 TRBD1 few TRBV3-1 TGTGCCAGCAGCCAAGGACAGGGGGGTGGTGAAGCTTTCTTT CASSQGQGGGEAFF
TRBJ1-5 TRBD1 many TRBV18 TGTGCCAGCTCACCAGGGACAGGAGGGAATCAGCCCCAGCATTTT CASSPGTGGNQPQHF
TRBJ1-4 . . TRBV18 TGTGCCAGCTCTCGGACAGATCCAACTAATGAAAAACTGTTTTTT CASSRTDPTNEKLFF
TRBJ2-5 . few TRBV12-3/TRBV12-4 TGTGCCAGCAGCCCCCAGGGACTGAGCCAAGAGACCCAGTACTTC CASSPQGLSQETQYF
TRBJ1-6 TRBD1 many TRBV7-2 TGTGCCAGCAGCGCGAGGACAGGCTATAATTCACCCCTCCACTTT CASSARTGYNSPLHF
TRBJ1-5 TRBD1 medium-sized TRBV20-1 TGCAGTGCTAGAGCTACGGGACAGGGGAATCAGCCCCAGCATTTT CSARATGQGNQPQHF
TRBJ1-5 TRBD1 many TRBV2 TGTGCCAGCAGTGAGGGGACAGGGAATCAGCCCCAGCATTTT CASSEGTGNQPQHF
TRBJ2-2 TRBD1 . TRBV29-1 TGCAGCGTTGAAAAGGGGGCAGCCGGGGAGCTGTTTTTT CSVEKGAAGELFF
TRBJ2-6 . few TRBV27 TGTGCCAGCAGTCCCGGGTACTCTGGGGCCAACGTCCTGACTTTC CASSPGYSGANVLTF
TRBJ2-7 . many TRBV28 TGTGCCAGCAGTTTTCTGGCCCCCTACGAGCAGTACTTC CASSFLAPYEQYF